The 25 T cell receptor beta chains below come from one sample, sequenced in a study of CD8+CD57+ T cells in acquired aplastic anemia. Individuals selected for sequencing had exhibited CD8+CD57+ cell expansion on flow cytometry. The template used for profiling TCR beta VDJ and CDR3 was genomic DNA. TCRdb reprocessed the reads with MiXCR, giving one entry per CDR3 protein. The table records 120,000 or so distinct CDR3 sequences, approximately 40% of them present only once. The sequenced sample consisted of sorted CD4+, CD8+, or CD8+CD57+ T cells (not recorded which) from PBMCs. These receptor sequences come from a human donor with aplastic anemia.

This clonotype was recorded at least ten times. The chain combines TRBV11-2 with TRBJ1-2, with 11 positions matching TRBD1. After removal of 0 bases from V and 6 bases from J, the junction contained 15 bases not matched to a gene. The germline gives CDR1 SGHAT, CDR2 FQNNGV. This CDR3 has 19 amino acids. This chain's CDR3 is CASSLDIWGSGQGENGYTF. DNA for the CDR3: TGTGCCAGCAGCTTAGATATATGGGGATCGGGACAGGGGGAGAATGGCTACACCTTC.

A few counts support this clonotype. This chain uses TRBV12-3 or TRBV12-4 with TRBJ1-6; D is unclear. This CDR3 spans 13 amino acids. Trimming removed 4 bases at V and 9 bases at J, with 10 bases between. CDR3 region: CASSSSDSSPLHF. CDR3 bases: TGTGCCAGCAGTTCCAGCGATAGTTCACCCCTCCACTTT.

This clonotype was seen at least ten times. The CDR3 reads CASSSRGGRDYEQYF. CDR3 nucleotides: TGTGCCAGCAGCTCCCGGGGGGGTAGGGACTACGAGCAGTACTTC. V and J are TRBV5-8 and TRBJ2-7; 8 bases are a match to TRBD2. The CDR3 length is 15 residues. V trimming: 3 bases; J trimming: 3 bases; junction bases outside the gene matches: 8. Germline V gene data show CDR1 as SGHTS and CDR2 as YDEGEE.

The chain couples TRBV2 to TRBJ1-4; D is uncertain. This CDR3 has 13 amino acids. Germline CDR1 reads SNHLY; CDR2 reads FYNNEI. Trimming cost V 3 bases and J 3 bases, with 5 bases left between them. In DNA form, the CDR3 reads TGTGCCAGCAGTGACAGATCTAATGAAAAACTGTTTTTT. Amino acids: CASSDRSNEKLFF.

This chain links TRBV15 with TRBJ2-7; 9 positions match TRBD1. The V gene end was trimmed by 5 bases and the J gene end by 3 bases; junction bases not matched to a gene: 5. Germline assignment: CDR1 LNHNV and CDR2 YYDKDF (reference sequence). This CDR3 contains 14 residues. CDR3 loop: CATSHRTGDYEQYF. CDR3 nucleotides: TGTGCCACCAGCCATAGGACAGGGGACTACGAGCAGTACTTC.

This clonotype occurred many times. CDR3 in DNA: TGTGCCAGCAGCGGGTCAGCCTCGCGCAACTATGGCTACACCTTC. This sequence encodes CASSGSASRNYGYTF. This rearrangement joins TRBV25-1 to TRBJ1-2; D call uncertain. V was trimmed by 6 bases and J by 2 bases, leaving 16 bases between them. The CDR3 is 15 amino acids. Germline V gives CDR1 MGHDK, CDR2 SYGVNS.

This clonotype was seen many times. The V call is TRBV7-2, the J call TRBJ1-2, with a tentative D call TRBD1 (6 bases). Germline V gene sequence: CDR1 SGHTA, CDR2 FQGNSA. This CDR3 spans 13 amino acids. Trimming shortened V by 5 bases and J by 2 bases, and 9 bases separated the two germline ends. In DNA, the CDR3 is TGTGCCAGCAGCCCCGGACAGAACTATGGCTACACCTTC. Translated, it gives CASSPGQNYGYTF.

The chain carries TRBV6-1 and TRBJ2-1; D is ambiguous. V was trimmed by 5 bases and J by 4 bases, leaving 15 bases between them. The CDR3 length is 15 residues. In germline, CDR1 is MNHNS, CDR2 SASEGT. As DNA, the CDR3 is TGTGCCAGCAGTCAAAAAGTCCTTGATTACAATGAGCAGTTCTTC. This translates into CASSQKVLDYNEQFF.

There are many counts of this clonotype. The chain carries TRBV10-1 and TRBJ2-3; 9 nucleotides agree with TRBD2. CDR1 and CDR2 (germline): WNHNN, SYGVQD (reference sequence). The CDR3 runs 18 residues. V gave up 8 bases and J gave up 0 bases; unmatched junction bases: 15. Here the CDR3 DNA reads TGCGCCAGCCGGACATCCGTTAGCGGGGGATCAAGCACAGATACGCAGTATTTT. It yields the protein CASRTSVSGGSSTDTQYF.

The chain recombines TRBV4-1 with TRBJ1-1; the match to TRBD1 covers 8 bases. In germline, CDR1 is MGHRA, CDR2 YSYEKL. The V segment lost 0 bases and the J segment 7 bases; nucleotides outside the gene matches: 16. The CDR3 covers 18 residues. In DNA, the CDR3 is TGCGCCAGCAGCCAAGAAGAAAATTTGGGACAGGCCTTTCTTGAAGCTTTCTTT. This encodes CASSQEENLGQAFLEAFF.

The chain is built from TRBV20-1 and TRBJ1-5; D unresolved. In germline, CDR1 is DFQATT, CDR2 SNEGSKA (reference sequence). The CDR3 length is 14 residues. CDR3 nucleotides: TGCGGCGCTAGGATAGGGTTGGGCAATCAGCCCCAGCATTTT. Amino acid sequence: CGARIGLGNQPQHF.

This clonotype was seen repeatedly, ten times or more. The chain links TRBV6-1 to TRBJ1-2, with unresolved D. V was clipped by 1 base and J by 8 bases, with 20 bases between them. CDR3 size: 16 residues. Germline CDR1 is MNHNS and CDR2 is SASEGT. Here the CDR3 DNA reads TGTGCCAGCAGTGAAGAGGGAACAGCGACTTTGGGGGGCTACACCTTC. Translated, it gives CASSEEGTATLGGYTF.

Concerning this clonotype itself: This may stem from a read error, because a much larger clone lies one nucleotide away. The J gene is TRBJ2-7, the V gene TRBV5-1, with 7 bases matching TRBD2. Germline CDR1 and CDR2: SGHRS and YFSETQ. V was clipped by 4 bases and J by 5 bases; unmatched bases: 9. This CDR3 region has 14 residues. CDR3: CASSGGGFRNEQYF. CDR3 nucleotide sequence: TGCGCCAGCAGCGGGGGGGGTTTTCGCAACGAGCAGTACTTC.

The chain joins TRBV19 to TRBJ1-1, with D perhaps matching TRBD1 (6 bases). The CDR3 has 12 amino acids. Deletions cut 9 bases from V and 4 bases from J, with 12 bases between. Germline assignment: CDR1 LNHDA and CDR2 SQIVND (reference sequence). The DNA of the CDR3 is TGTGCCAGCAGGGGTGGGTTCACTGAAGCTTTCTTT. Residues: CASRGGFTEAFF. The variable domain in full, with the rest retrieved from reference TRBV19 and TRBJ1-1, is DGGITQSPKYLFRKEGQNVTLSCEQNLNHDAMYWYRQDPGQGLRLIYYSQIVNDFQKGDIAEGYSVSREKKESFPLTVTSAQKNPTAFYLCASRGGFTEAFFGQGTRLTVV.

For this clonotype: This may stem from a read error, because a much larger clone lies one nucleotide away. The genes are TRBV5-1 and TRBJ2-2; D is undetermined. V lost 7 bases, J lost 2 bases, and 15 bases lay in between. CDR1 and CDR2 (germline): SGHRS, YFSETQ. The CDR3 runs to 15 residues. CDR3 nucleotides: TGCGCCAGCGGCAATCTCAGACACAACACCGGGGAGCTGTTTTTT. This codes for CASGNLRHNTGELFF.

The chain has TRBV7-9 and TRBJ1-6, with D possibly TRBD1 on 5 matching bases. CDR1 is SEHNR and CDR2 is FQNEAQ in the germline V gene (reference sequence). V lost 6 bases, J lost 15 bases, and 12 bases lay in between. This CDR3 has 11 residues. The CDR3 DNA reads TGTGCCAGCAGTCTAGAGGGACTCCTCCACTTT. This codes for CASSLEGLLHF.

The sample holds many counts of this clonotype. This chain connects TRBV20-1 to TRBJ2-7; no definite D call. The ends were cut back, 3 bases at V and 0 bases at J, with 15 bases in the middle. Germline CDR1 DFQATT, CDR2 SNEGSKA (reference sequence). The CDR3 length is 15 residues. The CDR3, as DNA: TGCAGTGCTAGTCCCGAGGCGCACCACTCCTACGAGCAGTACTTC. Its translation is CSASPEAHHSYEQYF.

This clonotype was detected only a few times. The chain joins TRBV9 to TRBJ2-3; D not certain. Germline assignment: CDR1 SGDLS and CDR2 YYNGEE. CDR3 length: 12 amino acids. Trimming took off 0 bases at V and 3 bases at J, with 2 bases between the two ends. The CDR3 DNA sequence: TGTGCCAGCAGCGTAGAGACAGATACGCAGTATTTT. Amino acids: CASSVETDTQYF.

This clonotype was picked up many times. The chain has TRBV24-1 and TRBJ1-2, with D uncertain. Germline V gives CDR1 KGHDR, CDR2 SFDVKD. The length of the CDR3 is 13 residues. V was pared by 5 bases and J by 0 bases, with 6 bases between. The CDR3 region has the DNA TGTGCCACCAGTGTTGGGTCTAACTATGGCTACACCTTC. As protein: CATSVGSNYGYTF.

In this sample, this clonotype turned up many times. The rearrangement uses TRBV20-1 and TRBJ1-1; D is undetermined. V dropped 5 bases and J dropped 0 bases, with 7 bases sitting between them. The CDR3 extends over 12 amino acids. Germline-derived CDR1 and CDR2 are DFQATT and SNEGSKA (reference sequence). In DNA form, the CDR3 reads TGCAGTGCTGGACGGTTGAACACTGAAGCTTTCTTT. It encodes CSAGRLNTEAFF.

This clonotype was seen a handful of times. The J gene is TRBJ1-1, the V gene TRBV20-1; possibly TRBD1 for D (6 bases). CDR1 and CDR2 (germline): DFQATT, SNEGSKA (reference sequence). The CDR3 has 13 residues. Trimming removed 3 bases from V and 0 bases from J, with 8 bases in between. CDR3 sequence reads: CSASGGLNTEAFF. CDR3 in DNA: TGCAGTGCTAGCGGGGGCTTGAACACTGAAGCTTTCTTT.

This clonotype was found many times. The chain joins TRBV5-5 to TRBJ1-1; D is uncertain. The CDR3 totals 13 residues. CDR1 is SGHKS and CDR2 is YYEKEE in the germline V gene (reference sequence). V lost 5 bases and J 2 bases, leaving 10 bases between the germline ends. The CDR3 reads CASSPVSNTEAFF. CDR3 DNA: TGTGCCAGCAGTCCTGTATCCAACACTGAAGCTTTCTTT.

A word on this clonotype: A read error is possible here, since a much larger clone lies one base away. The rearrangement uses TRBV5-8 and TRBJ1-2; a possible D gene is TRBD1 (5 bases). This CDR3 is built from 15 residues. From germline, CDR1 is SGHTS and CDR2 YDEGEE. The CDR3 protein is CANSQTVPAIYGYTF. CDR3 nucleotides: TGTGCCAACAGCCAGACAGTTCCAGCTATCTATGGCTACACCTTC.

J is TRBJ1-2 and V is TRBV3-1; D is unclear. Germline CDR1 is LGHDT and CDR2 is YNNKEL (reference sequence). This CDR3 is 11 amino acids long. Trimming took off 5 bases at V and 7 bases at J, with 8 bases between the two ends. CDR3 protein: CASSIKGGYTF. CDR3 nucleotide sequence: TGTGCCAGCAGCATCAAAGGTGGCTACACCTTC.

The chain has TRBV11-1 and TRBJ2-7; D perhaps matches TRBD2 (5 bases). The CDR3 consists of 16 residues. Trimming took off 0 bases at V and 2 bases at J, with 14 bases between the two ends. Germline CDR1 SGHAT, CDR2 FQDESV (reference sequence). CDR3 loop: CASSLARVGGPYEQYF. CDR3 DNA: TGTGCCAGCAGCTTAGCTAGGGTTGGCGGGCCCTACGAGCAGTACTTC.